A single sample is the source of the 13 T cell receptor beta chains below, sequenced in a study of cytomegalovirus exposure and HLA in healthy donors. Method: immunoSEQ multiplex PCR; TCRdb's copy keeps in-frame clones and lacks some. The profile shows hundreds of thousands of clones, approximately 86% of them singletons. Sequences were obtained from PBMCs. These receptors were taken from a woman aged 25 to 39 in good health and CMV-seropositive.

This clone appeared a few times. The rearrangement uses TRBV19 and TRBJ1-4; 8 nucleotides align to TRBD1. The CDR3 extends over 14 amino acids. J was trimmed by 8 bases and V by 4 bases; bases with no gene match: 6. Germline V lookup: CDR1 LNHDA, CDR2 SQIVND (reference sequence). The chain's CDR3 is CASSTTGASEKLFF. CDR3 DNA: TGTGCCAGTAGTACGACAGGGGCGAGCGAAAAACTGTTTTTT.

This clone was observed a few times. The chain couples TRBV10-3 to TRBJ1-5; no clear D. This CDR3 comprises 14 residues. The V gene lost 2 bases and the J gene lost 4 bases, with 9 bases spanning the gap. The germline V gene encodes CDR1 ENHRY and CDR2 SYGVKD. CDR3 loop: CAISEAGSNQPQHF. The CDR3 region has the DNA TGTGCCATCAGTGAGGCAGGTTCAAATCAGCCCCAGCATTTT.

The V call is TRBV9, the J call TRBJ1-4, with no clear D. Per the germline V gene, CDR1 is SGDLS and CDR2 is YYNGEE. The CDR3 consists of 14 residues. Trimming cost V 4 bases and J 4 bases, with 11 bases left between them. In nucleotides, the CDR3 is TGTGCCAGCAGCTTCGACGGACTTAATGAAAAACTGTTTTTT. Protein sequence: CASSFDGLNEKLFF.

The V gene is TRBV2, the J gene TRBJ2-5; D perhaps matches TRBD1 (6 bases). CDR1 SNHLY and CDR2 FYNNEI come from the germline V gene. The germline V and J ends were trimmed by 6 bases and 5 bases, with 10 bases remaining between them. The CDR3 totals 12 residues. CDR3 amino acids: CASRNQGETQYF. DNA for the CDR3: TGTGCCAGCAGAAACCAGGGGGAGACCCAGTACTTC.

This sequence joins TRBV6-5 and TRBJ2-7; 8 bases fit TRBD2. CDR1 and CDR2 from the germline V gene are MNHEY and SVGAGI. The CDR3 spans 15 residues. Trimming cost V 6 bases and J 3 bases; bases outside gene matches: 10. CDR3: CASRLRTGGIYEQYF. The CDR3 region has the DNA TGTGCCAGCAGGCTGCGGACGGGAGGGATCTACGAGCAGTACTTC.

This rearrangement joins TRBV7-6 to TRBJ2-5; D remains unclear. CDR3 length: 14 residues. The germline V gene has CDR1 SGHVS and CDR2 FNYEAQ. With 1 base removed from V and 4 bases from J, the gap between germline ends came to 10 bases. CDR3 region: CASSLVGWAETQYF. The DNA for the CDR3 is TGTGCCAGCAGCTTAGTGGGCTGGGCAGAGACCCAGTACTTC.

The rearrangement joins TRBV27 to TRBJ2-6; D perhaps matches TRBD1 (7 bases). The V gene lost 5 bases and the J gene lost 3 bases, with 20 bases spanning the gap. From germline, CDR1 is MNHEY and CDR2 SMNVEV (reference sequence). This CDR3 comprises 18 residues. In nucleotides, the CDR3 is TGTGCCAGCAGTGGCGGGACAGTTACCGAGGGTGGGGCCAACGTCCTGACTTTC. Translation gives CASSGGTVTEGGANVLTF.

The chain employs TRBV6-6 and TRBJ2-1; D might be TRBD1 (6 bases). Trimming removed 6 bases from V and 0 bases from J, with 15 bases in between. Germline loops: CDR1 MNHNY, CDR2 SVGAGI (reference sequence). The CDR3 has 16 amino acids. CDR3 region: CASRPRRGSSYNEQFF. The CDR3 region has the DNA TGTGCCAGCAGGCCCCGTAGGGGGAGCTCCTACAATGAGCAGTTCTTC.

V gene TRBV4-2 combines with J gene TRBJ1-5; 10 bases are shared with TRBD1. The V and J ends lost 2 bases and 9 bases, in that order; junction bases with no gene match: 7. The CDR3 length is 15 residues. Germline lookup yields CDR1 LGHNA and CDR2 YNFKEQ. The CDR3 DNA is TGTGCCAGCAGCCAATCCCCGGGACAGGGGTTGCCCCAGCATTTT. Protein: CASSQSPGQGLPQHF.

V usage is TRBV11-2 and J usage is TRBJ2-1, with D perhaps TRBD2 (6 bases). V was clipped by 5 bases and J by 2 bases, with 16 bases between them. In germline, CDR1 is SGHAT, CDR2 FQNNGV. CDR3 size: 16 residues. The CDR3 sequence is CASSTLAEPPYNEQFF. The DNA for the CDR3 is TGTGCCAGCAGCACCTTAGCGGAACCGCCCTACAATGAGCAGTTCTTC.

The chain joins TRBV18 to TRBJ2-5; TRBD1 agrees at 9 bases. V trimming: 3 bases; J trimming: 4 bases; junction bases outside the gene matches: 6. In germline, CDR1 is KGHSH, CDR2 LQKENI. The CDR3 loop spans 15 amino acids. The chain's CDR3 is CASSPDRGPPETQYF. As DNA, the CDR3 is TGTGCCAGCTCACCGGACAGGGGCCCTCCAGAGACCCAGTACTTC.

In nucleotides, the CDR3 is TGTGCCAGCACCGTGGGACTAGCGGGCACCGGGGAGCTGTTTTTT. It encodes CASTVGLAGTGELFF. The V gene is TRBV9, the J gene TRBJ2-2; 12 nucleotides agree with TRBD2. The CDR3 has 15 residues. The V gene's germline CDR1 is SGDLS and CDR2 YYNGEE. The junction had 4 bases not matched to a gene; V was cut back by 6 bases and J by 4 bases.

J is TRBJ1-2 and V is TRBV4-1; 9 bases map to TRBD1. CDR1 MGHRA and CDR2 YSYEKL come from the germline V gene. V lost 2 bases, J lost 3 bases, and 4 bases stayed unmatched. The CDR3 runs to 15 residues. The CDR3 protein is CASSQQTGGDYGYTF. CDR3 coding DNA: TGCGCCAGCAGCCAACAGACAGGGGGAGACTATGGCTACACCTTC.